This record looks at one T cell receptor (beta chain) sequence and its context. Its target is not known. These data originate in a study of T cell responses to AZD1222 COVID-19 vaccine. Study summary: Pooling of second doses given at about 4 or about 12 weeks was done. Whole-study results and caveats: Just a handful of AZD1222 recipients tested seropositive at baseline. Clonal diversity was possibly underestimated; the donors were predominantly white British and more often female. Among spike-specific TCRs, nearly half reportedly target unmutated variant regions.

Generated by immunoSEQ multiplex PCR, the TCRdb table keeps only in-frame clones and is missing some. The sample includes some 160,000 clones, roughly 86% seen only once; the top ten take roughly 5.5%. The V gene end was trimmed by 0 bases and the J gene end by 5 bases; junction bases not matched to a gene: 5. The germline V gene has CDR1 LGHNA and CDR2 YSLEER. The CDR3 extends over 17 amino acids. Specimen: peripheral blood, collected on day 0 of AZD1222 vaccination. V and J are TRBV4-3 and TRBJ1-6; 9 positions agree with TRBD1. The sequence derives from an adult in good health. For the CDR3, the DNA is TGCGCCAGCAGCCAAGAGAGGACAGGGGTCGATAATTCACCCCTCCACTTT. Protein: CASSQERTGVDNSPLHF.